Each of the 8 T cell receptor beta chains below was sequenced from the same sample in a study of blood T cell repertoires in COVID-19. Profiled with immunoSEQ multiplex PCR; TCRdb holds only in-frame clones, not every one. The profile shows roughly 74,000 clones, around 89% of them singletons. Sequenced: PBMCs or T cells enriched from blood (not recorded which). These receptors were taken from a woman aged 45-65 years with acute COVID-19.

The chain combines TRBV7-2 with TRBJ2-7, with TRBD2 matching over 10 bases. The germline CDR1 and CDR2 sequences are SGHTA and FQGNSA. The length of the CDR3 is 18 residues. J lost 7 bases, V lost 0 bases, and 15 bases had no gene match. The CDR3 sequence: CASSLASFSSGRAREQYF. The CDR3 bases are TGTGCCAGCAGCTTAGCCTCTTTTTCCAGCGGGAGGGCCCGGGAGCAGTACTTC.

The gene calls are TRBV5-1 and TRBJ2-5; 8 nucleotides align to TRBD2. Germline CDR1 is SGHRS and CDR2 is YFSETQ. Unmatched junction bases numbered 8, after V lost 0 bases and J lost 4 bases. The CDR3 spans 16 residues. This CDR3 is CASSLDRAGAGETQYF. The CDR3 nucleotides read TGCGCCAGCAGCTTGGATCGAGCGGGGGCTGGAGAGACCCAGTACTTC.

The CDR3 is CASSYLGQPAQHF. The CDR3 bases are TGTGCCAGTAGTTACCTGGGGCAGCCGGCCCAGCATTTT. The chain recombines TRBV19 with TRBJ1-5; tentatively, D is TRBD1 (5 bases). Trimming shortened V by 5 bases and J by 11 bases, and 16 bases separated the two germline ends. The CDR3 runs to 13 residues. The germline V gene encodes CDR1 LNHDA and CDR2 SQIVND (reference sequence).

CDR3 sequence (DNA): TGTGCCAGCAGCCCTTCCTGGGGAGGACACCAAAGCTACAATGAGCAGTTCTTC. This gives the protein CASSPSWGGHQSYNEQFF. J is TRBJ2-1 and V is TRBV14, with a possible D match to TRBD2 (6 bases). The germline V and J ends were trimmed by 4 bases and 3 bases, with 22 bases remaining between them. Germline V lookup: CDR1 SGHDN, CDR2 FVKESK. The CDR3 consists of 18 residues. The complete variable domain, with remaining parts taken from reference TRBV14 and TRBJ2-1, reads EAGVTQFPSHSVIEKGQTVTLRCDPISGHDNLYWYRRVMGKEIKFLLHFVKESKQDESGMPNNRFLAERTGGTYSTLKVQPAELEDSGVYFCASSPSWGGHQSYNEQFFGPGTRLTVL.

The V call is TRBV10-3, the J call TRBJ1-3, with 12 bases fitting TRBD1. The junction had 5 bases not matched to a gene; V was cut back by 10 bases and J by 4 bases. CDR3 length equals 14 residues. The germline CDR1 and CDR2 sequences are ENHRY and SYGVKD. For the CDR3, the DNA is TGTGCCACCCACGGGACAGGGGGCGGAAACACCATATATTTT. Translation gives CATHGTGGGNTIYF.

J is TRBJ2-1 and V is TRBV5-1, with 7 bases matching TRBD2. Trimming took 0 bases from V and 6 from J; bases not matched to a gene: 9. The CDR3 totals 16 residues. Germline CDR1 SGHRS, CDR2 YFSETQ. The CDR3 region is CASSLGYSAGVNEQFF. The CDR3 DNA follows: TGCGCCAGCAGCTTGGGATACTCGGCGGGAGTCAATGAGCAGTTCTTC.

The chain recombines TRBV9 with TRBJ1-6; D ambiguous. Germline CDR1 is SGDLS and CDR2 is YYNGEE. Deletions cut 1 base from V and 5 bases from J, with 7 bases between. The CDR3 runs to 14 residues. DNA for the CDR3: TGTGCCAGCAGCGTAACTTTTCATAATTCACCCCTCCACTTT. It specifies CASSVTFHNSPLHF.

This chain uses TRBV14 with TRBJ1-2; a possible D gene is TRBD1 (5 bases). CDR1 and CDR2 (germline): SGHDN, FVKESK. The CDR3 totals 14 residues. Trimming cost V 1 base and J 7 bases, with 13 bases left between them. CDR3 in DNA: TGTGCCAGCAGCCAAGTTCCTCAGGGTTCTGGCTACACCTTC. Encoded protein: CASSQVPQGSGYTF.